A single sample gave rise to the 3 T cell receptor beta chains below, sequenced in a study of blood T cells in healthy people across ages. Sample-barcoded 5' priming and a J-beta primer mix drove a second PCR of 7 to 11 cycles. MiXCR, run by TCRdb on the 5' RACE reads, gives a single entry per CDR3 protein. This table has about 580,000 distinct CDR3 sequences, 40% to 50% appearing once. Input material: blood. All receptors come from an elderly man in good health.

This clonotype has only a few counts. The chain combines TRBV7-3 with TRBJ1-1; no clear D. The CDR3 has 13 residues. With 10 bases removed from V and 1 base from J, the gap between germline ends came to 13 bases. CDR1 and CDR2 (germline): SGHTA, FQGTGA. CDR3 amino acids: CATSSQRNTEAFF. The CDR3 DNA sequence: TGTGCCACATCCAGCCAGAGGAACACTGAAGCTTTCTTT. Full variable domain (outside the CDR3, taken from reference TRBV7-3 and TRBJ1-1): GAGVSQTPSNKVTEKGKYVELRCDPISGHTALYWYRQSLGQGPEFLIYFQGTGAADDSGLPNDRFFAVRPEGSVSTLKIQRTERGDSAVYLCATSSQRNTEAFFGQGTRLTVV.

The chain uses TRBV5-1 and TRBJ2-5, with 9 bases lining up with TRBD2. Per germline, CDR1 SGHRS and CDR2 YFSETQ. The CDR3 runs 15 residues. Trimming removed 2 bases from V and 11 bases from J; junction bases left unmatched: 13. CDR3 sequence reads: CASSFRASGNNEQYF. As DNA, the CDR3 is TGCGCCAGCAGCTTTCGGGCTAGCGGGAACAATGAGCAGTACTTC.

The gene calls are TRBV7-2 and TRBJ2-7, with 9 bases matching TRBD1. Germline V gives CDR1 SGHTA, CDR2 FQGNSA. CDR3 size: 14 residues. V was clipped by 3 bases and J by 6 bases; unmatched bases: 6. CDR3 nucleotides: TGTGCCAGCAGCTTCCCCGGGACAGGGACCGAGCAGTACTTC. Protein product: CASSFPGTGTEQYF.